The clone carrying this T cell receptor beta chain was found many times. This record comes from a study of identical twins. Germline lookup yields CDR1 SGHRS and CDR2 YFSETQ. The CDR3 runs 15 residues. V trimming: 4 bases; J trimming: 2 bases; junction bases outside the gene matches: 9. TCRdb redid the calling of the 5' RACE reads with MiXCR, one entry per CDR3 protein. Here the sample spans 400,000 to 550,000 distinct CDR3 sequences, less than 25% being singletons. These records were also assigned to another study, of T cells expressing NK-cell markers.

This TCR was sampled from a woman in her late teens or twenties in good health. The chain links TRBV5-1 to TRBJ2-7, with 7 bases identical to TRBD1. Sequencing input: CD4+ T cells sorted from blood. DNA for the CDR3: TGCGCCAGCAGCCTGATAAGGGACAGCCCCTACGAGCAGTACTTC. As protein: CASSLIRDSPYEQYF.